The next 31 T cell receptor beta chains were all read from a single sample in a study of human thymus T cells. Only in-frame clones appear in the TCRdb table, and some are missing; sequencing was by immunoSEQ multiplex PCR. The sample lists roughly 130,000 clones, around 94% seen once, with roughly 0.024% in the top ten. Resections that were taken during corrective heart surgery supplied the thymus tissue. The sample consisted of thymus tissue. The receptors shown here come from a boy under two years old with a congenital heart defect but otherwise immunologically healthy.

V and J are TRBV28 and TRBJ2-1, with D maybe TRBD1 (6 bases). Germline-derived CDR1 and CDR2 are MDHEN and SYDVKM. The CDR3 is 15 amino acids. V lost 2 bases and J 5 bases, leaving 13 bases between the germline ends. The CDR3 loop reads CASSLRVSGDNEQFF. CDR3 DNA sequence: TGTGCCAGCAGTTTACGGGTCTCAGGGGACAATGAGCAGTTCTTC. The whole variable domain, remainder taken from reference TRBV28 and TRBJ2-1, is DVKVTQSSRYLVKRTGEKVFLECVQDMDHENMFWYRQDPGLGLRLIYFSYDVKMKEKGDIPEGYSVSREKKERFSLILESASTNQTSMYLCASSLRVSGDNEQFFGPGTRLTVL.

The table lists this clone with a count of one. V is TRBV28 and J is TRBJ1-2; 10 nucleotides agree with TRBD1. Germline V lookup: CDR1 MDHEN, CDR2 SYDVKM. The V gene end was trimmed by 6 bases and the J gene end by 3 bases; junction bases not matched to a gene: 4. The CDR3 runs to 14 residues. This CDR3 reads CASSTTGGDYGYTF. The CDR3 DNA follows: TGTGCCAGCAGCACGACAGGGGGCGACTATGGCTACACCTTC.

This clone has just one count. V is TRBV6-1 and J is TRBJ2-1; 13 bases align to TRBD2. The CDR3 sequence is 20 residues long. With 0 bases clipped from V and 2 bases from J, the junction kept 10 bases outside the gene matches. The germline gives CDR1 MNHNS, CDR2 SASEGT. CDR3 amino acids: CASSEAGTSGVLLPYNEQFF. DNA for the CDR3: TGTGCCAGCAGTGAAGCCGGGACTAGCGGGGTCCTGCTCCCCTACAATGAGCAGTTCTTC.

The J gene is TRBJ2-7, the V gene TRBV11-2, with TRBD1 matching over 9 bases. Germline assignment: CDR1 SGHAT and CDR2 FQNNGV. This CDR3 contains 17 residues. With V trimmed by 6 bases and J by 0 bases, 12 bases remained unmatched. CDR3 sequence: CASSPWTGAINSYEQYF. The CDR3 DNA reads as TGTGCCAGCAGTCCGTGGACAGGGGCGATTAACTCCTACGAGCAGTACTTC.

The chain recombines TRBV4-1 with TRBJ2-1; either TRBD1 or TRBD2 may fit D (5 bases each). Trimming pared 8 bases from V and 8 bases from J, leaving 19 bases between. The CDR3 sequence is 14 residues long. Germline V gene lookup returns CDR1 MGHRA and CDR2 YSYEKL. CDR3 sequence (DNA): TGCGCCAGCCCCTGCAGCTATTGGGACCATGAGCAGTTCTTC. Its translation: CASPCSYWDHEQFF.

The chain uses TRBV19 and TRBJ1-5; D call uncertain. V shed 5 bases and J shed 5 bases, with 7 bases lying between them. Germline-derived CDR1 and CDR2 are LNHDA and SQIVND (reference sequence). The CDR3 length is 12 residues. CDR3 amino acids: CASSPMDQPQHF. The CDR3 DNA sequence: TGTGCCAGTAGTCCCATGGATCAGCCCCAGCATTTT.

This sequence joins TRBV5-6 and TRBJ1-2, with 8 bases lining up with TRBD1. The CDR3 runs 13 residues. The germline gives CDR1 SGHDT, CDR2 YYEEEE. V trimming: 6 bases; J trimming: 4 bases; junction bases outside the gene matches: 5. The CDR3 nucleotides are TGTGCCAGCAAAAGGACAGGGAGCTATGGCTACACCTTC. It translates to CASKRTGSYGYTF.

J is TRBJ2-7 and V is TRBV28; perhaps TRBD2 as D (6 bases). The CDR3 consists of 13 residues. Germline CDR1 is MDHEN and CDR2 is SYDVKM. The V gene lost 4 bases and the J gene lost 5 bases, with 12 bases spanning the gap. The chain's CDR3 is CASSYEPGDEQYF. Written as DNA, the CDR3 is TGTGCCAGCAGTTACGAACCGGGGGACGAGCAGTACTTC.

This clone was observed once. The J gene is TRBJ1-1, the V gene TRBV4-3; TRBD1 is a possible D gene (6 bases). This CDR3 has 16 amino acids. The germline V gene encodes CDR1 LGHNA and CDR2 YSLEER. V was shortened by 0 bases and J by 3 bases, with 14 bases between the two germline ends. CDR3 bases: TGCGCCAGCAGCCAAGATCAAAAACCAGGGGACACTGAAGCTTTCTTT. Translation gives CASSQDQKPGDTEAFF.

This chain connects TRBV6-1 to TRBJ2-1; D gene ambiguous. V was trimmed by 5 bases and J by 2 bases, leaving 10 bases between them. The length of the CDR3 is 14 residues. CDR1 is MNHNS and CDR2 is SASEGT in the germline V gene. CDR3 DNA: TGTGCCAGCAGTCGGGCATCGCCCTACAATGAGCAGTTCTTC. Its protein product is CASSRASPYNEQFF.

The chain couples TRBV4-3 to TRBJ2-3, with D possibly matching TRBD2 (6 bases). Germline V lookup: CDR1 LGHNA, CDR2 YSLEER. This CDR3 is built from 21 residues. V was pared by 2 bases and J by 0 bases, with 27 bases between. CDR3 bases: TGCGCCAGCAGCCAATGGGGTGTTACGGGACTCTCAAGCCCCAGCACAGATACGCAGTATTTT. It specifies CASSQWGVTGLSSPSTDTQYF.

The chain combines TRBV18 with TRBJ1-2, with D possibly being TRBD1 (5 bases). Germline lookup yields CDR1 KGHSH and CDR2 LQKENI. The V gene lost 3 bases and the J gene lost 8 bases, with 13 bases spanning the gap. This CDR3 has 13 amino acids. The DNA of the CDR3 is TGTGCCAGCTCACCCCCGGGGGGAGGAGGCTACACCTTC. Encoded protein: CASSPPGGGGYTF.

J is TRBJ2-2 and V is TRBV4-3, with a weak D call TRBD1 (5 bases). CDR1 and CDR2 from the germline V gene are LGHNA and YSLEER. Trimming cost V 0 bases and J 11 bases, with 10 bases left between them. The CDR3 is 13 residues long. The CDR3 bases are TGCGCCAGCAGCCAAGATGGGCAGGGAGAGCTGTTTTTT. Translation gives CASSQDGQGELFF.

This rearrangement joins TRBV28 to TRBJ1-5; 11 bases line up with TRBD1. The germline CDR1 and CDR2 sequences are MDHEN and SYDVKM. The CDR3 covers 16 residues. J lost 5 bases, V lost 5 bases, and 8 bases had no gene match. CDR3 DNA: TGTGCCAGCAGTCCTCCGGGACAGGGGGTACATCAGCCCCAGCATTTT. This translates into CASSPPGQGVHQPQHF.

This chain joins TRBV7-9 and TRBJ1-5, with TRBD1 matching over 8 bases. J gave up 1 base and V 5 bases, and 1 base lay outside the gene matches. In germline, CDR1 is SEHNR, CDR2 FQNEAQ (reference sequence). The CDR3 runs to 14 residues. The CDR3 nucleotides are TGTGCCAGCAGCCGACAGGGGAGCAATCAGCCCCAGCATTTT. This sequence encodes CASSRQGSNQPQHF.

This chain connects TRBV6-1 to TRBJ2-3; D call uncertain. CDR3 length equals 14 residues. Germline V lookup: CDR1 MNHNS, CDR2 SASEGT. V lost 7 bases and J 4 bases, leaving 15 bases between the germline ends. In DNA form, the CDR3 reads TGTGCCAGCACCCGAAACCCCCCCGCAGATACGCAGTATTTT. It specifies CASTRNPPADTQYF.

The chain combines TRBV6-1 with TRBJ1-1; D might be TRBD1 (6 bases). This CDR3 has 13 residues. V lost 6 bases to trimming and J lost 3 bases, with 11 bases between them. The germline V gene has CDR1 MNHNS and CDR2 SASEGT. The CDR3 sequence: CASSDRPHTEAFF. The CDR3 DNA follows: TGTGCCAGCAGCGACAGGCCCCACACTGAAGCTTTCTTT.

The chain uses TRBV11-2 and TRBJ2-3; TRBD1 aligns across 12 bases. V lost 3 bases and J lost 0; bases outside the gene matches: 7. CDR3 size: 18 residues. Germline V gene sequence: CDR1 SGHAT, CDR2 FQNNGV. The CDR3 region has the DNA TGTGCCAGCAGCTTTTTGGGACAGGGGGCGGGGAGCACAGATACGCAGTATTTT. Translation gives CASSFLGQGAGSTDTQYF.

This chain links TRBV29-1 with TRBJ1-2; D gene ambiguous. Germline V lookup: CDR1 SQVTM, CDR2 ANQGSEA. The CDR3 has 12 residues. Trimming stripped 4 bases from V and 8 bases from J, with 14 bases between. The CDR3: CSVGGGRCGYTF. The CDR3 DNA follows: TGCAGCGTTGGGGGAGGCAGATGCGGCTACACCTTC.

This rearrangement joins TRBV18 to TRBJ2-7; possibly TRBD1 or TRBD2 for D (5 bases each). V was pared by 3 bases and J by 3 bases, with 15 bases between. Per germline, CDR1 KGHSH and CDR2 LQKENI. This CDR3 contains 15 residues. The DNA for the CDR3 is TGTGCCAGCTCACCGGGCATGAGGGGCAGCTACGAGCAGTACTTC. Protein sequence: CASSPGMRGSYEQYF.

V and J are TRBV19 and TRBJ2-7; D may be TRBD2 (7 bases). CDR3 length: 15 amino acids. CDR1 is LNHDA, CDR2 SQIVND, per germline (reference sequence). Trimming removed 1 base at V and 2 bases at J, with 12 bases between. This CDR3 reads CASSIGGGLTYEQYF. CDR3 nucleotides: TGTGCCAGTAGTATAGGGGGGGGCCTTACCTACGAGCAGTACTTC.

CDR3 in amino acids: CASSPRGGTIYF. The CDR3 nucleotides read TGTGCCAGCAGTCCCAGGGGAGGCACCATATATTTT. The chain recombines TRBV27 with TRBJ1-3; D is perhaps TRBD1 (6 bases). Germline CDR1 reads MNHEY; CDR2 reads SMNVEV (reference sequence). There are 12 residues in the CDR3. Trimming left V 5 bases short and J 9 bases short, with 11 bases between.

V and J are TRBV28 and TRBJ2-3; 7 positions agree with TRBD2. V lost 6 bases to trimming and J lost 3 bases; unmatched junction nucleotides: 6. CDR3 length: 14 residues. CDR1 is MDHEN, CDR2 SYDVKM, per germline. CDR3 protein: CASSKTSWTDTQYF. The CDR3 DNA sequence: TGTGCCAGCAGCAAGACTAGCTGGACAGATACGCAGTATTTT.

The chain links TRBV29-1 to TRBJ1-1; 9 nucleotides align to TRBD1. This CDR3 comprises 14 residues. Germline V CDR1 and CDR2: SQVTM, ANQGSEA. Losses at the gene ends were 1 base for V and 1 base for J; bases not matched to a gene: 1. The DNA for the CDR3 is TGCAGCGTTGAAGGGGGACAGGGGAACACTGAAGCTTTCTTT. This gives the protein CSVEGGQGNTEAFF. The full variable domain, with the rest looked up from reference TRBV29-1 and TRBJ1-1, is SAVISQKPSRDICQRGTSLTIQCQVDSQVTMMFWYRQQPGQSLTLIATANQGSEATYESGFVIDKFPISRPNLTFSTLTVSNMSPEDSSIYLCSVEGGQGNTEAFFGQGTRLTVV.

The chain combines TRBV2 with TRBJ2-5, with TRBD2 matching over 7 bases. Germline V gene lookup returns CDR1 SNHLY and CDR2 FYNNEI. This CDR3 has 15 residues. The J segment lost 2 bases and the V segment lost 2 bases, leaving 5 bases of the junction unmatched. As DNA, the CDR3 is TGTGCCAGCAGTGAACCTCGGCGGGGGCAAGAGACCCAGTACTTC. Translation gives CASSEPRRGQETQYF.

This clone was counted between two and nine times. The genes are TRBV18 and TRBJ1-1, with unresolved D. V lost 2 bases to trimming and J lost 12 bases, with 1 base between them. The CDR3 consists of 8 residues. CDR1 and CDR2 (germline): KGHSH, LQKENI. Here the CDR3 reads CASSPTFF. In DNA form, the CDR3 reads TGTGCCAGCTCACCAACTTTCTTT. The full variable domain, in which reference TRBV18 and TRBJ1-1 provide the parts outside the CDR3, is NAGVMQNPRHLVRRRGQEARLRCSPMKGHSHVYWYRQLPEEGLKFMVYLQKENIIDESGMPKERFSAEFPKEGPSILRIQQVVRGDSAAYFCASSPTFFGQGTRLTVV.

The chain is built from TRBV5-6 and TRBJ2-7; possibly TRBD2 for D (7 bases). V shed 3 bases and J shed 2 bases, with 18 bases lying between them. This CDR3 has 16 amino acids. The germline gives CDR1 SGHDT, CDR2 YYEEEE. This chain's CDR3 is CASSSGARGGPYEQYF. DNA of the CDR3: TGTGCCAGCAGCTCCGGTGCTAGGGGGGGACCCTACGAGCAGTACTTC.

CDR3 residues: CASSVGGQAEKLFF. CDR3 DNA sequence: TGTGCCAGCAGCGTAGGGGGACAGGCCGAAAAACTGTTTTTT. This chain connects TRBV9 to TRBJ1-4; 8 bases line up with TRBD1. Germline lookup yields CDR1 SGDLS and CDR2 YYNGEE. CDR3 length equals 14 residues. V dropped 0 bases and J dropped 8; count of bases not matched to a gene: 3.

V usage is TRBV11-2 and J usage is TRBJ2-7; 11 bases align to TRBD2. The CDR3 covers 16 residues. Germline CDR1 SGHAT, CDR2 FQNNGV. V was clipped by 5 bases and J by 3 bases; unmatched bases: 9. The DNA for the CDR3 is TGTGCCAGCAGCCGCGGGGGACTAGCGGTCAACTACGAGCAGTACTTC. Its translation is CASSRGGLAVNYEQYF. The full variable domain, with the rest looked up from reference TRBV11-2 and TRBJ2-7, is EAGVAQSPRYKIIEKRQSVAFWCNPISGHATLYWYQQILGQGPKLLIQFQNNGVVDDSQLPKDRFSAERLKGVDSTLKIQPAKLEDSAVYLCASSRGGLAVNYEQYFGPGTRLTVT.

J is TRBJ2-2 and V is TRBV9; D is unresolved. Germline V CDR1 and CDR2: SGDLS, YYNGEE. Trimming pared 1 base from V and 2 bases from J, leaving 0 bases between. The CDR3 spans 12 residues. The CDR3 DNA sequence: TGTGCCAGCAGCGTAAACACCGGGGAGCTGTTTTTT. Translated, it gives CASSVNTGELFF.

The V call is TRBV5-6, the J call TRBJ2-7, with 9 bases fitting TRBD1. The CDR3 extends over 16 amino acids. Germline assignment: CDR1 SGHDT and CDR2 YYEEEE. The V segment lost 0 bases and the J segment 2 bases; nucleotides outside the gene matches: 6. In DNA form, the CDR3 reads TGTGCCAGCAGCTTGGTGCGGGACAGGGCCCCCTACGAGCAGTACTTC. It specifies CASSLVRDRAPYEQYF.